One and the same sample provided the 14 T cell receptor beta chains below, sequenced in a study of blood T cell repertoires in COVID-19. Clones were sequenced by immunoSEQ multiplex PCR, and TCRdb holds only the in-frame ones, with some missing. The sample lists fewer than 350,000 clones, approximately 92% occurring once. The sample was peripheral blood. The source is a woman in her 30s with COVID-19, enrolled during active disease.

The CDR3 sequence: CASSLDRGNSPLHF. The CDR3 coding sequence is TGCGCCAGCAGCCTAGACAGGGGAAATTCACCCCTCCACTTT. This sequence joins TRBV4-1 and TRBJ1-6; TRBD1 matches at 8 bases. The CDR3 length is 14 residues. Germline V CDR1 and CDR2: MGHRA, YSYEKL. With V trimmed by 4 bases and J by 7 bases, 3 bases remained unmatched.

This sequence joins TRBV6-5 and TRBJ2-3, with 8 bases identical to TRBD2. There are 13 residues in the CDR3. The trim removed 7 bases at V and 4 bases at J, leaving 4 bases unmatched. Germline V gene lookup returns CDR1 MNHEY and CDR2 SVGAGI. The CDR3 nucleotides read TGTGCCAGCACCCCGGGAGGGTCAGATACGCAGTATTTT. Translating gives CASTPGGSDTQYF.

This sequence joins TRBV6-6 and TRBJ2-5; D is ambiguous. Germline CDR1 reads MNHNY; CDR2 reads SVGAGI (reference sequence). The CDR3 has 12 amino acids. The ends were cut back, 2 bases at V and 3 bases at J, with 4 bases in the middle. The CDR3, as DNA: TGTGCCAGCAGTTACAACAAAGAGACCCAGTACTTC. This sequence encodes CASSYNKETQYF.

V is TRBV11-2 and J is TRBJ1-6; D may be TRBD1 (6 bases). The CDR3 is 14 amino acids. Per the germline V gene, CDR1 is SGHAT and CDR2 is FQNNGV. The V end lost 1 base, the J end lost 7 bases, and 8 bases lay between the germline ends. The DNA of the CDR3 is TGTGCCAGCAGCTTAGTGGACAGAAATTCACCCCTCCACTTT. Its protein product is CASSLVDRNSPLHF. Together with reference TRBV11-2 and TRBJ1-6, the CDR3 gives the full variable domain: EAGVAQSPRYKIIEKRQSVAFWCNPISGHATLYWYQQILGQGPKLLIQFQNNGVVDDSQLPKDRFSAERLKGVDSTLKIQPAKLEDSAVYLCASSLVDRNSPLHFGNGTRLTVT.

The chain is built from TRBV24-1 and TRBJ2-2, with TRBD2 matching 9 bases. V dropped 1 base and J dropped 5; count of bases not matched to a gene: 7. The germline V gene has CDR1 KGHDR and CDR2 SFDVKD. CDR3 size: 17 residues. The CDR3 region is CATSDFQTSGVTGELFF. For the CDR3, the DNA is TGTGCCACCAGTGATTTTCAGACTAGCGGAGTAACCGGGGAGCTGTTTTTT.

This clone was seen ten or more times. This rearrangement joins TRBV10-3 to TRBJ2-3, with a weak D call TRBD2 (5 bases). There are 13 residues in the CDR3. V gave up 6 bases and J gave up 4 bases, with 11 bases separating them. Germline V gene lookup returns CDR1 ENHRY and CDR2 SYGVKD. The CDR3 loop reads CAISTVSADTQYF. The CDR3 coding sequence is TGTGCCATCAGCACAGTTAGCGCAGATACGCAGTATTTT.

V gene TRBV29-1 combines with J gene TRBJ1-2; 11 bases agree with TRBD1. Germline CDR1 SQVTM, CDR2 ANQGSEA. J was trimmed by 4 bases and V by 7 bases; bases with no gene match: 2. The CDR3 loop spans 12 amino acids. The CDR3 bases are TGCAGCGCCGGACAGGGGGCCTATGGCTACACCTTC. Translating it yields CSAGQGAYGYTF.

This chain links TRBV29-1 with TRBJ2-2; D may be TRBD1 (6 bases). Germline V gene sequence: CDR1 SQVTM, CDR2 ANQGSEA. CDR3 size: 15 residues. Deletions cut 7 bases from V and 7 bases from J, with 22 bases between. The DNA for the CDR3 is TGCAGCGGATCACGAAAAGGGGGTCGGGGCGGGGAGCTGTTTTTT. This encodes CSGSRKGGRGGELFF.

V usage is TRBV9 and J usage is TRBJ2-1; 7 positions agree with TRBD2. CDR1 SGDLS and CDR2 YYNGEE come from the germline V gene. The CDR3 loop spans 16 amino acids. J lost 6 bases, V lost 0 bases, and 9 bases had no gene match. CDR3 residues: CASSVGSSGRGNEQFF. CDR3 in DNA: TGTGCCAGCAGCGTAGGTTCGTCAGGGAGGGGCAATGAGCAGTTCTTC.

The DNA of the CDR3 is TGTGCCAGCAGCGTCGGGACAGCCAATCAGCCCCAGCATTTT. Translating gives CASSVGTANQPQHF. The chain joins TRBV5-6 to TRBJ1-5, with TRBD1 matching 7 bases. V shed 4 bases, J shed 3 bases, and the junction held 4 bases outside the gene matches. Germline assignment: CDR1 SGHDT and CDR2 YYEEEE. The CDR3 consists of 14 residues. The variable domain in full, with the rest retrieved from reference TRBV5-6 and TRBJ1-5, is DAGVTQSPTHLIKTRGQQVTLRCSPKSGHDTVSWYQQALGQGPQFIFQYYEEEERQRGNFPDRFSGHQFPNYSSELNVNALLLGDSALYLCASSVGTANQPQHFGDGTRLSIL.

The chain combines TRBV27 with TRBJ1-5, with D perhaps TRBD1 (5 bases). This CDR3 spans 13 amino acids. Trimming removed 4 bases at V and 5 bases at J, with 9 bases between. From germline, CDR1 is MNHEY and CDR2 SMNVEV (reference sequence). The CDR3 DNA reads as TGTGCCAGCAGTTCCCTAGGGGATCAGCCCCAGCATTTT. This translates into CASSSLGDQPQHF.

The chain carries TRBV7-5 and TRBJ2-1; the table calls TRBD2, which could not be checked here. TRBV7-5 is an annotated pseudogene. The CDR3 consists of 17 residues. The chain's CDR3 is CARSPLGLAGVYNEQFF. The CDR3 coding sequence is TGTGCCAGAAGTCCCCTGGGACTAGCGGGAGTCTACAATGAGCAGTTCTTC.

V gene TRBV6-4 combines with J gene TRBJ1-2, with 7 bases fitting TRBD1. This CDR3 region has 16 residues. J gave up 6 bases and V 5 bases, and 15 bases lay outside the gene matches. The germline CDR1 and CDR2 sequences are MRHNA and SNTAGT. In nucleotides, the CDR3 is TGTGCCAGCAGTTACAGGGGCCCATACTTGATGGATGGCTACACCTTC. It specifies CASSYRGPYLMDGYTF.

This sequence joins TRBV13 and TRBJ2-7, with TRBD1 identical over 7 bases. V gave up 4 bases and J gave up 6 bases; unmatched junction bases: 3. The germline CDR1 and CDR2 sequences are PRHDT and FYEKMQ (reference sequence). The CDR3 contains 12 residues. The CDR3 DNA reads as TGTGCCAGCAGCTCGACAGGGCCCGAGCAGTACTTC. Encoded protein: CASSSTGPEQYF.